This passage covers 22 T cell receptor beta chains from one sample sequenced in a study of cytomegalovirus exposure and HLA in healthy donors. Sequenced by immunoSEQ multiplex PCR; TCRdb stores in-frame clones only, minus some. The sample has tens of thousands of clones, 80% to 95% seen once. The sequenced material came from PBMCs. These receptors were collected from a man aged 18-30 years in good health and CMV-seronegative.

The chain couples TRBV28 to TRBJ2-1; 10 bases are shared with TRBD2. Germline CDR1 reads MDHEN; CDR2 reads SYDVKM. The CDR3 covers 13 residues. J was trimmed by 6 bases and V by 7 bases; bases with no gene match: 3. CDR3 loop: CASKAGGVNEQFF. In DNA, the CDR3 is TGTGCCAGCAAAGCGGGAGGGGTCAATGAGCAGTTCTTC.

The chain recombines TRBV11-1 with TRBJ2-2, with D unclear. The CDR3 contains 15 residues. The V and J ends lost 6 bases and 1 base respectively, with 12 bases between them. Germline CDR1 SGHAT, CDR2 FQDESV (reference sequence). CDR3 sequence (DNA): TGTGCCAGCAGTCGAGGTGGAGAGAACACCGGGGAGCTGTTTTTT. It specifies CASSRGGENTGELFF.

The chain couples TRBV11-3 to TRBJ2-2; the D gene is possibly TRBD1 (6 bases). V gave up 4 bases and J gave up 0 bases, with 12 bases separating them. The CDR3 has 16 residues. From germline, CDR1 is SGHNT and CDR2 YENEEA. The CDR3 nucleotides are TGTGCCAGCAGCTCAGGACAGAACCCGAACACCGGGGAGCTGTTTTTT. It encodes CASSSGQNPNTGELFF.

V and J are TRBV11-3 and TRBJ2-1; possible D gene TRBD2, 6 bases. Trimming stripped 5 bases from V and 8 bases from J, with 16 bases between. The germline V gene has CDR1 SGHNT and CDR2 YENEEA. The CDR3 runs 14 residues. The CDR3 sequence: CASSPGRVGDEQFF. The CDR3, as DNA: TGTGCCAGCAGCCCCGGGAGAGTCGGGGATGAGCAGTTCTTC.

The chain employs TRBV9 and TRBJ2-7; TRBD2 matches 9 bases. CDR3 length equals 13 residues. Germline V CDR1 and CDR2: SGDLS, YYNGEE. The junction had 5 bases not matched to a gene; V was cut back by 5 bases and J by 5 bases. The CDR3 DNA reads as TGTGCCAGCAGTCCGGGACTAGCCAACGAGCAGTACTTC. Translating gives CASSPGLANEQYF.

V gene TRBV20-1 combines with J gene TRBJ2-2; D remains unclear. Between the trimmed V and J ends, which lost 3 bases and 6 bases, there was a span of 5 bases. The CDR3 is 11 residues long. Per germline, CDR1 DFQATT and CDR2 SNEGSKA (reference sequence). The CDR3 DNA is TGCAGTGCTAGGTCGGCCGGGGAGCTGTTTTTT. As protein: CSARSAGELFF.

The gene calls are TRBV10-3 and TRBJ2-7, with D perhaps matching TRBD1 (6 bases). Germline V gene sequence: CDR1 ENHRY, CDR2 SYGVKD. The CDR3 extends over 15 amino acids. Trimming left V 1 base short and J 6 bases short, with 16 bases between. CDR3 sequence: CAISEWGREGREQYF. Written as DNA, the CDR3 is TGTGCCATCAGTGAGTGGGGGCGTGAAGGTCGCGAGCAGTACTTC.

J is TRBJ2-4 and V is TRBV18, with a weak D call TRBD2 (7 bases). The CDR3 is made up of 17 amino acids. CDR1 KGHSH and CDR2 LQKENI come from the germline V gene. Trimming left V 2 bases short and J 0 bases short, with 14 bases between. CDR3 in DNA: TGTGCCAGCTCACCATTGGCGGGGGCCCAAGCCAAAAACATTCAGTACTTC. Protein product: CASSPLAGAQAKNIQYF.

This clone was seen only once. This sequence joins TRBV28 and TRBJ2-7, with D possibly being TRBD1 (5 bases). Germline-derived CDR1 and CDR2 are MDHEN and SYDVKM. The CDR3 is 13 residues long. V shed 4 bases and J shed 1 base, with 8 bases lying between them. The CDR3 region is CASSSTVSYEQYF. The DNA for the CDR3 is TGTGCCAGCAGTTCGACAGTGTCCTACGAGCAGTACTTC.

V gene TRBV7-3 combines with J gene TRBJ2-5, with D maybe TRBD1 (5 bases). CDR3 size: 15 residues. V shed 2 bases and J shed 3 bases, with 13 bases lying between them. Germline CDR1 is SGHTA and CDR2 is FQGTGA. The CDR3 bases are TGTGCCAGCAGCTTAGGAAGGGGTGTCGAAGAGACCCAGTACTTC. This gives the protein CASSLGRGVEETQYF.

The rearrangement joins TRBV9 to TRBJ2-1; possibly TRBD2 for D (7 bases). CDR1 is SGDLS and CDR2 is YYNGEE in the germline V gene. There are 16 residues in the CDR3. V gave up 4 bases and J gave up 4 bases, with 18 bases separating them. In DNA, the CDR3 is TGTGCCAGCAGCCCTTGGGGGGGGGCGGGGTACAATGAGCAGTTCTTC. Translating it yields CASSPWGGAGYNEQFF.

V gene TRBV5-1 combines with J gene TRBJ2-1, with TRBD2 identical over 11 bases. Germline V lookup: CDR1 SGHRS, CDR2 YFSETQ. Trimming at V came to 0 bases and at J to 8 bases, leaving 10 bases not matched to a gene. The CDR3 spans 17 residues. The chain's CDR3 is CASSLERLAGISDEQFF. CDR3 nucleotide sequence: TGCGCCAGCAGCTTGGAAAGACTAGCGGGAATCAGCGATGAGCAGTTCTTC.

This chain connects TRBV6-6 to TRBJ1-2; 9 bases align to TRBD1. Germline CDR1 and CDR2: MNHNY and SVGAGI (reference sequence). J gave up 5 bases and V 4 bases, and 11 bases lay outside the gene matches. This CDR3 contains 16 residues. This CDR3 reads CASSSTPVDRGYGYTF. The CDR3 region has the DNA TGTGCCAGCAGTTCCACTCCAGTGGACAGGGGATATGGCTACACCTTC.

The CDR3 DNA reads as TGCGCCAGCAGCCAAGGGCGGGGGGTCCCCTACAATGAGCAGTTCTTC. It encodes CASSQGRGVPYNEQFF. This rearrangement joins TRBV4-3 to TRBJ2-1; 8 nucleotides line up with TRBD2. Germline V lookup: CDR1 LGHNA, CDR2 YSLEER. CDR3 size: 16 residues. V shed 1 base and J 2 bases; nucleotides not matched to a gene: 4.

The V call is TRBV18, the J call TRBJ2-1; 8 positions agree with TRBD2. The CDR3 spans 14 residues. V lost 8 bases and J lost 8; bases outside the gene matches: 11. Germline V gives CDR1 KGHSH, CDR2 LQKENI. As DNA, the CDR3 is TGTGCCAGCCGCCGGGCGGGAGGCCGGGATGAGCAGTTCTTC. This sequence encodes CASRRAGGRDEQFF. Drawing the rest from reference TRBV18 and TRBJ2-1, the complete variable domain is NAGVMQNPRHLVRRRGQEARLRCSPMKGHSHVYWYRQLPEEGLKFMVYLQKENIIDESGMPKERFSAEFPKEGPSILRIQQVVRGDSAAYFCASRRAGGRDEQFFGPGTRLTVL.

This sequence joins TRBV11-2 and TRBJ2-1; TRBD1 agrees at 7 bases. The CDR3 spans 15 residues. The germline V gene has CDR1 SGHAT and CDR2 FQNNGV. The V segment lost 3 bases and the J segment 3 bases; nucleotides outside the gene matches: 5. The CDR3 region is CASSFQQGNYNEQFF. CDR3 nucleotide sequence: TGTGCCAGCAGCTTCCAACAGGGGAACTACAATGAGCAGTTCTTC.

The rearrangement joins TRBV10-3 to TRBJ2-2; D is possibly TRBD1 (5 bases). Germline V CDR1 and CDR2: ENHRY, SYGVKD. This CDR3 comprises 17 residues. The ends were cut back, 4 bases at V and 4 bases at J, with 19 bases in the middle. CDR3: CAISALRTPVGTGELFF. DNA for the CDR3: TGTGCCATCAGTGCCCTCCGGACACCTGTTGGCACCGGGGAGCTGTTTTTT.

Written as DNA, the CDR3 is TGTGCCAGCAGCCAAGATCCCGAGGGAGGGTATCAGCCCCAGCATTTT. Protein product: CASSQDPEGGYQPQHF. The J gene is TRBJ1-5, the V gene TRBV4-2; D is unclear. CDR1 and CDR2 (germline): LGHNA, YNFKEQ. Trimming cost V 0 bases and J 5 bases, with 14 bases left between them. The CDR3 extends over 16 amino acids.

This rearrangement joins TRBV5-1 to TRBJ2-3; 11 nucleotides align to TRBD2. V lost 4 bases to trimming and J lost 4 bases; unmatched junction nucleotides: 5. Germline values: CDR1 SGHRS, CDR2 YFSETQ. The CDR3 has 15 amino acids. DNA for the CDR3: TGCGCCAGCAGCCTTAGCGGGGGGGCGGCAGATACGCAGTATTTT. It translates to CASSLSGGAADTQYF.

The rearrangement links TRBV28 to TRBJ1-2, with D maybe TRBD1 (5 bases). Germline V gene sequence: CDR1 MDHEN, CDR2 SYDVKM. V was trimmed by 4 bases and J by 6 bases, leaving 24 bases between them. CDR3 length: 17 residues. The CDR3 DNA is TGTGCCAGCAGTTCCCGTCGGAGGGGCGTTCATAAACATGGCTACACCTTC. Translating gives CASSSRRRGVHKHGYTF.

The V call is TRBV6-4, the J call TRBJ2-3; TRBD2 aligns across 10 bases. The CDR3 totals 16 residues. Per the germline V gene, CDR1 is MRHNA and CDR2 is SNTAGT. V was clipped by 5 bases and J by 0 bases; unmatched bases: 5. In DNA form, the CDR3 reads TGTGCCAGCAGTCCCAGGACTAGCGGAAGCACAGATACGCAGTATTTT. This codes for CASSPRTSGSTDTQYF.

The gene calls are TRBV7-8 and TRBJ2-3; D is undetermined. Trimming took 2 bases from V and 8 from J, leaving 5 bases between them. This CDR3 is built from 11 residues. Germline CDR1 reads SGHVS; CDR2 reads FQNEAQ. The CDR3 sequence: CASSLSGTQYF. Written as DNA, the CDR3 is TGTGCCAGCAGCTTATCGGGTACGCAGTATTTT.